This T cell receptor beta chain was documented in a study of regulatory dendritic cells for organ transplantation. Study observations and caveats: Alloreactive memory CD8+ T cell pools varied considerably between individuals. Regulatory dendritic cells appeared to expand memory CD8+ clones less than mature ones.

A remark on this clone: The antigen remains undetermined. The junction shows a germline mismatch at one end, possibly a read error.

Clones were read by immunoSEQ multiplex PCR, and TCRdb kept only the in-frame ones, dropping some. Of roughly 27,000 clones listed, 75% to 80% are singletons. The CDR3 spans 14 residues. Germline CDR1 is SSHAT and CDR2 is FNYEAQ (reference sequence). This chain uses TRBV7-7 with TRBJ2-3, with 10 bases aligning to TRBD2. Sequenced input: memory CD4+ T cells from blood. Noted subset: CD45RO+ memory T cells. The receptor's source is a human donor in good health. This CDR3 is CASSVTSGSDTQYF. CDR3 nucleotide sequence: TGTGCTAGCAGCGTGACTAGCGGGTCAGATACGCAGTATTTT.